These T cell receptor beta chains were read from a single sample in a study of CXCR3-negative and CXCR3-positive naive CD8 T cells. Reanalyzing the 5' RACE reads, TCRdb keeps one entry per CDR3 protein, without DNA. This table holds 130,000 or so distinct CDR3 sequences. Sequencing was done on a sample of naive CXCR3- CD8+ T cells from blood. The receptors were sampled from a human donor in good health. Some clones in this sample may be carry-over from other donors' samples. CDR3s include the opening cysteine and the closing phenylalanine or tryptophan. Clone size is not always given. Where it is, it says once, few, many or a class for expanded clones.

j_call clone_size v_call cdr3_aa
TRBJ2-5 medium-sized TRBV7-6 CASSSHPLAGVQETQYF
TRBJ2-7 - TRBV29-1 CSVVRGGASYEQYF
TRBJ1-1 - TRBV5-1 CASSTRDRAAEAFF
TRBJ2-2 - TRBV6-5 CASSYRTGTGELFF
TRBJ2-1 - TRBV9 CASSLPGQGADEQFF
TRBJ2-3 - TRBV20-1 CSAKTGEAPDTQYF
TRBJ2-7 - TRBV9 CASSVGQGADEQYF
TRBJ1-1 - TRBV11-3 CASSPNQRDTEAFF
TRBJ1-6 - TRBV5-1 CASSWEGSLPLHF
TRBJ2-4 - TRBV6-1 CASSFLGGTMAKNIQYF
TRBJ2-6 - TRBV5-1 CASSLGNRAGANVLTF
TRBJ2-1 - TRBV2 CASSEVGQDNEQFF
TRBJ1-1 - TRBV20-1 CSAPARTGFLAFF
TRBJ2-7 - TRBV7-9 CASSSGLAGWIYEQYF
TRBJ2-5 - TRBV3-1 CASSLRRQGSEDGIQETQYF
TRBJ2-1 - TRBV4-2 CASSQGQGNEQFF
TRBJ1-1 - TRBV5-1 CASSLEGTVGTEAFF
TRBJ2-1 - TRBV3-1 CASSQDWLADNEQFF
TRBJ2-5 - TRBV12-3/TRBV12-4 CASSHRALETQYF
TRBJ2-5 - TRBV4-3 CASSQDLAPGTQYF
TRBJ2-5 - TRBV29-1 CSVEAPWVSLRKTQYF
TRBJ2-5 - TRBV7-9 CASSGLLATGETQYF
TRBJ2-2 - TRBV19 CASSLGNTGELFF
TRBJ2-7 - TRBV4-2 CASSQYMGQGSYEQYF
TRBJ2-7 - TRBV29-1 CSVEGPTGGLDEQYF
TRBJ2-1 - TRBV5-1 CASSLDRNNEQFF
TRBJ2-3 - TRBV3-1 CASSQDRSAGKPTDTQYF
TRBJ2-7 - TRBV4-2 CASSQERGGRGSYEQYF
TRBJ2-3 - TRBV4-3 CASSQDVPDMQYF
TRBJ2-1 - TRBV5-1 CASSLALGDNEQFF
TRBJ2-7 - TRBV4-3 CASSQDASYEQYF
TRBJ2-2 - TRBV29-1 CSVEVRVRELFF
TRBJ1-1 - TRBV12-3/TRBV12-4 CASSFSPATEAFF
TRBJ2-1 - TRBV7-9 CASSLSRTGRNEQFF
TRBJ2-2 - TRBV5-4 CASSPRDRNTGELFF
TRBJ1-5 - TRBV19 CASSIQHLSNQPQHF
TRBJ2-2 - TRBV2 CARAERTSGSGELFF
TRBJ1-2 - TRBV6-5 CASSYSGDSLYGYTF
TRBJ2-7 - TRBV29-1 CSVRDSTYEPYF
TRBJ2-7 - TRBV5-1 CASSLGGGRKTEQYF
TRBJ1-2 - TRBV4-1 CASSQDPAHPGGSLANYGYTF
TRBJ2-6 - TRBV28 CASSLYRNSGANVLTF
TRBJ2-3 - TRBV2 CASSWTSDTDTQYF
TRBJ2-2 - TRBV11-3 CASSFREATNTGELFF
TRBJ2-7 - TRBV7-9 CASSHSGRLIYEQYF
TRBJ2-1 - TRBV20-1 CSARGLALPYNEQFF
TRBJ2-3 - TRBV29-1 CSVEGGSLTDTQYF
TRBJ2-1 - TRBV5-5 CASSLVWQGDYNEQFF
TRBJ2-3 - TRBV11-2 CASDLAGLGDTQYF
TRBJ2-5 - TRBV29-1 CSVVRSGLAGRETQYF
TRBJ2-7 - TRBV28 CASMRHRVIRDEQYF
TRBJ2-3 - TRBV27 CASRDPRLAGGSDTQYF
TRBJ2-1 - TRBV7-3 CASSLGVVTTPLADNEQFF